The 23 T cell receptor beta chains presented below share a single source sample, sequenced in a study of spatial heterogeneity in lung cancer. Using its own MiXCR run on the 5' RACE reads, TCRdb lists one record per CDR3 protein. The sample has 15,000 to 20,000 distinct CDR3 sequences; about a fifth are singletons. The time point denotes: sample taken at primary tumor resection. In each case, whole RNA from tumor, nontumor lung or frozen PBMC was sequenced unsorted. The input for sequencing was PBMCs, taken at surgery. These receptors originate from a female donor with early-stage non-small cell lung cancer.

V and J are TRBV20-1 and TRBJ2-7; D is perhaps TRBD1 (6 bases). The V end lost 0 bases, the J end lost 5 bases, and 14 bases lay between the germline ends. Germline lookup yields CDR1 DFQATT and CDR2 SNEGSKA (reference sequence). The CDR3 has 14 residues. This chain's CDR3 is CSARDPRGSHEQYV. The CDR3 DNA sequence: TGCAGTGCTAGAGATCCCAGGGGTAGCCACGAGCAGTACGTC.

This clonotype was picked up many times. This chain links TRBV6-1 with TRBJ1-5; D is undetermined. Deletions cut 1 base from V and 6 bases from J, with 10 bases between. The CDR3 runs 14 residues. Germline CDR1 MNHNS, CDR2 SASEGT. The CDR3 bases are TGTGCCAGCAGTGAAGGCCGGGTCGGTCAGCCCCAGCATTTT. It codes for CASSEGRVGQPQHF.

The chain combines TRBV30 with TRBJ1-4; no clear D gene. The CDR3 totals 13 residues. V lost 3 bases, J lost 4 bases, and 9 bases lay in between. From germline, CDR1 is GTSNPN and CDR2 SVGIG (reference sequence). CDR3 sequence (DNA): TGTGCCTGGAGGCGGCAGGTTAATGAAAAACTGTTTTTT. The encoded protein is CAWRRQVNEKLFF.

This clonotype has ten or more counts. The chain links TRBV18 to TRBJ2-3; TRBD1 is a possible D gene (6 bases). This CDR3 contains 12 residues. The ends were cut back, 11 bases at V and 0 bases at J, with 9 bases in the middle. CDR1 and CDR2 (germline): KGHSH, LQKENI. As DNA, the CDR3 is TGTGCCGGGGACATTAGCACAGATACGCAGTATTTT. Translation: CAGDISTDTQYF.

The table lists this clonotype with many counts. The V and J genes are TRBV5-1 and TRBJ2-3; TRBD2 might be the D (6 bases). Deletions cut 3 bases from V and 6 bases from J, with 14 bases between. The CDR3 contains 14 residues. Per the germline V gene, CDR1 is SGHRS and CDR2 is YFSETQ. The CDR3 coding sequence is TGCGCCAGCAGCTCGGGGGACTCGCAGGATACGCAGTATTTT. Translated, it gives CASSSGDSQDTQYF. The full variable domain, in which reference TRBV5-1 and TRBJ2-3 provide the parts outside the CDR3, is KAGVTQTPRYLIKTRGQQVTLSCSPISGHRSVSWYQQTPGQGLQFLFEYFSETQRNKGNFPGRFSGRQFSNSRSEMNVSTLELGDSALYLCASSSGDSQDTQYFGPGTRLTVL.

This clonotype showed up many times. This rearrangement joins TRBV6-2 or TRBV6-3 to TRBJ2-1; D assignment may be TRBD1 or TRBD2 (5 bases each). The CDR3 has 16 amino acids. Germline V gene sequence: CDR1 MNHEY, CDR2 SVGEGT. Deletions cut 7 bases from V and 7 bases from J, with 23 bases between. CDR3 loop: CASKILRDLRSNEQFF. The CDR3 DNA reads TGTGCCAGCAAAATACTCCGGGACCTCCGCTCAAATGAGCAGTTCTTC.

The CDR3 DNA sequence: TGTGCCAGCAGCCGAGGTGGGGTAGCGGAGAGGAATGAGCAGTTCTTC. It encodes CASSRGGVAERNEQFF. This rearrangement joins TRBV3-2 to TRBJ2-1; TRBD2 is the table's D call and was not checked against the DNA. TRBV3-2 constitutes a pseudogene. This CDR3 contains 16 residues.

V is TRBV20-1 and J is TRBJ2-5; the D gene is possibly TRBD2 (6 bases). The CDR3 extends over 15 amino acids. CDR1 and CDR2 (germline): DFQATT, SNEGSKA (reference sequence). Trimming took 3 bases from V and 5 from J, leaving 19 bases between them. CDR3 region: CSASRDGSGVETQYF. Here the CDR3 DNA reads TGCAGTGCTAGCCGGGACGGTTCGGGGGTGGAGACCCAGTACTTC.

This clonotype was recorded many times. The chain couples TRBV4-2 to TRBJ1-2, with a possible D match to TRBD1 (6 bases). The CDR3 is 14 amino acids. The germline gives CDR1 LGHNA, CDR2 YNFKEQ. Trimming left V 1 base short and J 6 bases short, with 12 bases between. In DNA form, the CDR3 reads TGTGCCAGCAGCCAAGCTGGGGGGCGGGATGGCTACACCTTC. This encodes CASSQAGGRDGYTF.

The chain joins TRBV24-1 to TRBJ2-2; D call uncertain. The germline V gene encodes CDR1 KGHDR and CDR2 SFDVKD. This CDR3 has 13 amino acids. The V and J ends lost 6 bases and 2 bases respectively, with 6 bases between them. CDR3 protein: CATSYPNTGELFF. In DNA, the CDR3 is TGTGCCACCAGTTACCCTAACACCGGGGAGCTGTTTTTT.

This chain links TRBV20-1 with TRBJ1-5, with a possible D match to TRBD1 (5 bases). This CDR3 comprises 14 residues. Per the germline V gene, CDR1 is DFQATT and CDR2 is SNEGSKA (reference sequence). V was cut by 3 bases and J by 4 bases, with 13 bases left in between. The CDR3 protein is CSASFPRENQPQHF. In DNA form, the CDR3 reads TGCAGTGCTAGTTTTCCCAGGGAGAATCAGCCCCAGCATTTT.

This clonotype is medium-sized (0.01 to 0.1%) in the sample. The V and J genes are TRBV5-1 and TRBJ2-5; D is unresolved. The germline V and J ends were trimmed by 0 bases and 1 base, with 10 bases remaining between them. The CDR3 has 15 residues. In germline, CDR1 is SGHRS, CDR2 YFSETQ. This CDR3 is CASSLEAGSQETQYF. For the CDR3, the DNA is TGCGCCAGCAGCTTGGAGGCCGGGTCCCAAGAGACCCAGTACTTC.

This clonotype appeared many times. The J gene is TRBJ2-7, the V gene TRBV27; D is unresolved. In germline, CDR1 is MNHEY, CDR2 SMNVEV (reference sequence). The CDR3 extends over 13 amino acids. The V and J ends lost 3 bases and 2 bases respectively, with 8 bases between them. The CDR3 DNA sequence: TGTGCCAGCAGTTTGACGGATCCCTACGAGCAGTACTTC. It specifies CASSLTDPYEQYF.

This clonotype is medium-sized by share. CDR3 nucleotides: TGCGCCAGCAGCTGGACACCAGAAGAGACCCAGTACTTC. This translates into CASSWTPEETQYF. The chain recombines TRBV5-1 with TRBJ2-5, with D maybe TRBD1 (5 bases). This CDR3 has 13 residues. V lost 3 bases and J lost 3, with 9 bases in between. Germline loops: CDR1 SGHRS, CDR2 YFSETQ.

This clonotype was seen at least ten times. The CDR3 loop reads CASSFYRAGFAYEQYF. The CDR3, as DNA: TGTGCCAGCAGTTTCTATCGAGCGGGATTCGCCTACGAGCAGTACTTC. This rearrangement joins TRBV12-3 or TRBV12-4 to TRBJ2-7; 7 bases are a match to TRBD2. The CDR3 has 16 residues. V gave up 3 bases and J gave up 2 bases; unmatched junction bases: 10.

This clonotype is deemed medium-sized. The rearrangement links TRBV6-1 to TRBJ2-2; TRBD2 aligns across 9 bases. With 5 bases clipped from V and 3 bases from J, the junction kept 7 bases outside the gene matches. Germline-derived CDR1 and CDR2 are MNHNS and SASEGT. The CDR3 length is 16 residues. CDR3 loop: CASSKRTSAYTGELFF. The CDR3 DNA follows: TGTGCCAGCAGTAAACGGACTAGCGCCTACACCGGGGAGCTGTTTTTT.

By its share, this clonotype is medium-sized. J is TRBJ1-6 and V is TRBV28; D is ambiguous. The CDR3 spans 12 residues. CDR1 MDHEN and CDR2 SYDVKM come from the germline V gene. V dropped 5 bases and J dropped 9 bases, with 8 bases sitting between them. CDR3 protein: CASSLQSSPLHF. CDR3 DNA: TGTGCCAGCAGTCTTCAGAGTTCACCCCTCCACTTT.

This clonotype was observed many times. The rearrangement joins TRBV6-6 to TRBJ2-7; the match to TRBD1 covers 7 bases. Germline V CDR1 and CDR2: MNHNY, SVGAGI (reference sequence). The J segment lost 4 bases and the V segment lost 2 bases, leaving 20 bases of the junction unmatched. The CDR3 runs 19 residues. CDR3: CASSYLGIVGMGQIYEQYF. DNA of the CDR3: TGTGCCAGCAGTTACCTAGGGATCGTAGGGATGGGACAGATTTACGAGCAGTACTTC.

This clonotype was recorded many times. The chain has TRBV24-1 and TRBJ2-5; 14 positions agree with TRBD2. In germline, CDR1 is KGHDR, CDR2 SFDVKD. Trimming cost V 2 bases and J 3 bases; bases outside gene matches: 4. The CDR3 runs to 17 residues. CDR3: CATSDSGLAGDKETQYF. CDR3 bases: TGTGCCACCAGTGATTCGGGACTAGCGGGAGATAAAGAGACCCAGTACTTC.

This clonotype occurred once. The V call is TRBV4-3, the J call TRBJ1-4, with 7 bases lining up with TRBD1. CDR3 length: 15 amino acids. Trimming took 3 bases from V and 12 from J; bases not matched to a gene: 13. Germline assignment: CDR1 LGHNA and CDR2 YSLEER. The CDR3 is CASSQGTDRLGELFF. The CDR3 coding sequence is TGCGCCAGCAGCCAGGGGACGGACAGGTTGGGGGAACTGTTTTTT.

In this sample, this clonotype turned up many times. This chain joins TRBV20-1 and TRBJ2-5; D is perhaps TRBD2 (5 bases). The germline V gene has CDR1 DFQATT and CDR2 SNEGSKA (reference sequence). The CDR3 has 15 residues. V shed 6 bases and J shed 1 base, with 18 bases lying between them. The CDR3 DNA reads TGCAGTGCACCGCCCCGGGCGGAGGTCCAAGAGACCCAGTACTTC. Translated, it gives CSAPPRAEVQETQYF.

This clonotype has a count of ten or more. The chain joins TRBV12-5 to TRBJ1-1; D may be TRBD1 (5 bases). Trimming shortened V by 1 base and J by 2 bases, and 11 bases separated the two germline ends. The CDR3 covers 15 residues. Germline V gene data show CDR1 as LGHNT and CDR2 as FRNRAP. The chain's CDR3 is CASGLDIGANTEAFF. CDR3 DNA sequence: TGTGCTAGTGGTTTGGATATAGGGGCAAACACTGAAGCTTTCTTT.

Sample share makes this clonotype medium-sized (0.01 to 0.1%). The CDR3 is CASSLRQGAVGQPQHF. The CDR3 bases are TGTGCCAGCAGCCTCCGACAGGGGGCCGTCGGACAGCCCCAGCATTTT. The V gene is TRBV7-2, the J gene TRBJ1-5; 10 bases match TRBD1. Germline values: CDR1 SGHTA, CDR2 FQGNSA. After removal of 5 bases from V and 7 bases from J, the junction contained 11 bases not matched to a gene. This CDR3 has 16 amino acids. Using reference TRBV7-2 and TRBJ1-5 for the parts outside the CDR3, the full variable domain is GAGVSQSPSNKVTEKGKDVELRCDPISGHTALYWYRQSLGQGLEFLIYFQGNSAPDKSGLPSDRFSAERTGGSVSTLTIQRTQQEDSAVYLCASSLRQGAVGQPQHFGDGTRLSIL.